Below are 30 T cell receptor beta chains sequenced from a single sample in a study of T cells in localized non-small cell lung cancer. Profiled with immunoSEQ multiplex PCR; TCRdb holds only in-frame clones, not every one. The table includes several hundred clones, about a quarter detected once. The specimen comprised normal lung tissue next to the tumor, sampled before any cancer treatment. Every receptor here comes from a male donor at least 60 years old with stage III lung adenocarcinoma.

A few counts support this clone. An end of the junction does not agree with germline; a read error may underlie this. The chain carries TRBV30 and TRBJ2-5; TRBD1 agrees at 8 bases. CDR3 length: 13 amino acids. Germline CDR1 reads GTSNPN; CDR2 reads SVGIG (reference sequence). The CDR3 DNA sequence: TGTGCCTGGAGTATAACAGGGGGGACGGCCCGAGACTTC. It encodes CAWSITGGTARDF.

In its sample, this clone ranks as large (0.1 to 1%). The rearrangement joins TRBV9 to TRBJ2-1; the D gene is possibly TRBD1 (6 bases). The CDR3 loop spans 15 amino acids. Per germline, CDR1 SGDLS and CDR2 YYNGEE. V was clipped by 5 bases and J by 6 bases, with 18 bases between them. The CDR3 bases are TGTGCCAGCAGTCGGGCGTCCCTGGGGGCCAATGAGCAGTTCTTC. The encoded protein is CASSRASLGANEQFF.

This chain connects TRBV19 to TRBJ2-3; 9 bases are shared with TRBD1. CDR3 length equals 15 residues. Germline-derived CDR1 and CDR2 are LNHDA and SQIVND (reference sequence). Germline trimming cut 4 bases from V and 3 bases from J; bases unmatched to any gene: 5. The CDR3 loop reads CASSTRQGVTDTQYF. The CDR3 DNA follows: TGTGCCAGTAGTACTAGACAGGGGGTGACAGATACGCAGTATTTT.

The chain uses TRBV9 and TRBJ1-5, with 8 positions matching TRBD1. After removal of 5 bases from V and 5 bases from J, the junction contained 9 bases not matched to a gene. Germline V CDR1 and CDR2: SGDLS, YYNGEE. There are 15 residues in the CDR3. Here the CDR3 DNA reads TGTGCCAGCAGTGAGACAGGGGACCCTCATCAGCCCCAGCATTTT. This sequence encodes CASSETGDPHQPQHF.

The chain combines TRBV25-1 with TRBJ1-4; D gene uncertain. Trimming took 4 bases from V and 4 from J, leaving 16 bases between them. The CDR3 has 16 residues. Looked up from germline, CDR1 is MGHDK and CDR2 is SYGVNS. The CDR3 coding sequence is TGTGCCAGCAGTGTCCCTTTGGGGTTCGGTAATGAAAAACTGTTTTTT. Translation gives CASSVPLGFGNEKLFF.

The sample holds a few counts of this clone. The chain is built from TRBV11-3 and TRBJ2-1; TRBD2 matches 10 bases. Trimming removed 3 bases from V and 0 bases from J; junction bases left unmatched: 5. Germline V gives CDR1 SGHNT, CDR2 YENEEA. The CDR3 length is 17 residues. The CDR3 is CASSLVSGGRSYNEQFF. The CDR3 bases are TGTGCCAGCAGCTTGGTTAGCGGGGGGCGCTCCTACAATGAGCAGTTCTTC.

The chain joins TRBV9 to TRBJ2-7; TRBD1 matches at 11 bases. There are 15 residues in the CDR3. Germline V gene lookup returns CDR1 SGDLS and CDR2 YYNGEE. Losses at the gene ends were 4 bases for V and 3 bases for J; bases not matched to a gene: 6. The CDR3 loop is CASSSGQGANYEQYF. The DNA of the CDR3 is TGTGCCAGCAGCTCAGGACAGGGGGCTAACTACGAGCAGTACTTC. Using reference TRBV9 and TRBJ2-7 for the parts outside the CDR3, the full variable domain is DSGVTQTPKHLITATGQRVTLRCSPRSGDLSVYWYQQSLDQGLQFLIQYYNGEERAKGNILERFSAQQFPDLHSELNLSSLELGDSALYFCASSSGQGANYEQYFGPGTRLTVT.

CDR3 protein: CASSYGPGQGPQETQYF. For the CDR3, the DNA is TGTGCCAGCAGCTACGGTCCGGGGCAGGGCCCCCAAGAGACCCAGTACTTC. The chain is built from TRBV11-3 and TRBJ2-5, with D possibly called TRBD1 or TRBD2 (5 bases each). This CDR3 comprises 17 residues. V was shortened by 4 bases and J by 1 base, with 19 bases between the two germline ends. Germline CDR1 SGHNT, CDR2 YENEEA.

In nucleotides, the CDR3 is TGTGCCAGCAGTTTTCGACAGGGGGCGCTGTACGAGCAGTACTTC. This sequence encodes CASSFRQGALYEQYF. V gene TRBV28 combines with J gene TRBJ2-7; 10 nucleotides agree with TRBD1. CDR1 is MDHEN and CDR2 is SYDVKM in the germline V gene. The CDR3 runs 15 residues. V was clipped by 3 bases and J by 4 bases; unmatched bases: 6.

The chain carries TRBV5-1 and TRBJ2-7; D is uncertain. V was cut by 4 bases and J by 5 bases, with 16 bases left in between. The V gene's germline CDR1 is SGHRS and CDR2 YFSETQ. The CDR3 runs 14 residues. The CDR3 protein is CASSPTGGSHEQYF. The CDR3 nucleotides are TGCGCCAGCAGCCCAACTGGTGGGTCCCACGAGCAGTACTTC.

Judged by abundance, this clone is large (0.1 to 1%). The CDR3 sequence is CASSPQLPTSSGNTIYF. The CDR3 DNA sequence: TGTGCCAGCAGCCCACAACTCCCTACGAGCTCTGGAAACACCATATATTTT. The rearrangement uses TRBV11-3 and TRBJ1-3; D is undetermined. V was pared by 5 bases and J by 0 bases, with 17 bases between. Germline V gives CDR1 SGHNT, CDR2 YENEEA. This CDR3 contains 17 residues.

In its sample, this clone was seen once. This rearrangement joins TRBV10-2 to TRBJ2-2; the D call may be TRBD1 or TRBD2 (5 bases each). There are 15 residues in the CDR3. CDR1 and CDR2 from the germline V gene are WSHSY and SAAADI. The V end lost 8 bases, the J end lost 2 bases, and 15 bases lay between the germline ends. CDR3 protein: CASLSGRINTGELFF. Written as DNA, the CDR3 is TGCGCCAGCTTGTCGGGACGCATAAACACCGGGGAGCTGTTTTTT.

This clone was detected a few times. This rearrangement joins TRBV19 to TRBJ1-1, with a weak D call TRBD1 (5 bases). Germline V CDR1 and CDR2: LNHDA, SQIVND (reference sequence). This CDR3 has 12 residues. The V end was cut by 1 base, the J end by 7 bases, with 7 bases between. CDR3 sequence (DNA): TGTGCCAGTAGTATAGCCGGGGGTGAAGCTTTCTTT. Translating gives CASSIAGGEAFF.

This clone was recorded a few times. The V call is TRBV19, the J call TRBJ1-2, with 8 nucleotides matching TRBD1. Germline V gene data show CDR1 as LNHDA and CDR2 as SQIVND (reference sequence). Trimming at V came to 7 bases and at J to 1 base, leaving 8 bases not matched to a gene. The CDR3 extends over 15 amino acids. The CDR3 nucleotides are TGTGCCAGTATCCGGACAGGGCGGAATAACTATGGCTACACCTTC. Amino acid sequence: CASIRTGRNNYGYTF.

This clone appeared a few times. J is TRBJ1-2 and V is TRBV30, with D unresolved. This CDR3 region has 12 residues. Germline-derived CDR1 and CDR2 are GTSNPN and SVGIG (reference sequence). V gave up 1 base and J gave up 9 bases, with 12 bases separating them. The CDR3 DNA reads TGTGCCTGGAGTGGGGGATTCGGGAGCTACACCTTC. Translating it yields CAWSGGFGSYTF.

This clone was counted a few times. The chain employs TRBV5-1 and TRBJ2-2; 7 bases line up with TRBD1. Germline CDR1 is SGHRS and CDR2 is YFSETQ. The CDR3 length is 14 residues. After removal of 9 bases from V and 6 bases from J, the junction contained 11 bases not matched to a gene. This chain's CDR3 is CATAENTGAGELFF. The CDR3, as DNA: TGCGCCACCGCAGAGAATACAGGGGCCGGGGAGCTGTTTTTT.

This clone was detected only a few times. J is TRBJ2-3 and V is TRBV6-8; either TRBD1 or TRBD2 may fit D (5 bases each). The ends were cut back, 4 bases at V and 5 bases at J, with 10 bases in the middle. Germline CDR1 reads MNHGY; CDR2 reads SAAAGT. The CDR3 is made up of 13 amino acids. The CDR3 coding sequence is TGTGCCAGCAGTTTCCTTGGGGGAGATACGCAGTATTTT. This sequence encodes CASSFLGGDTQYF.

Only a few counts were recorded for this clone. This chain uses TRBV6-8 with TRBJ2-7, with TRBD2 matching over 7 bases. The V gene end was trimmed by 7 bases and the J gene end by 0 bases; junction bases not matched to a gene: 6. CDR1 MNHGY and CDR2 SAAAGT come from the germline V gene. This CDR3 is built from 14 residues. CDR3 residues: CASIRLAGSYEQYF. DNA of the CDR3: TGTGCCAGCATCAGACTAGCAGGCTCCTACGAGCAGTACTTC.

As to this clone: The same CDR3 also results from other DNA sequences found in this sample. CDR3 DNA: TGTGCCAGTATAGGGGTGAACACCGGGGAGCTGTTTTTT. The encoded protein is CASIGVNTGELFF. The V call is TRBV19, the J call TRBJ2-2; D possibly corresponds to TRBD1 (5 bases). CDR3 length: 13 residues. Germline V gives CDR1 LNHDA, CDR2 SQIVND (reference sequence). Deletions cut 7 bases from V and 1 base from J, with 7 bases between.

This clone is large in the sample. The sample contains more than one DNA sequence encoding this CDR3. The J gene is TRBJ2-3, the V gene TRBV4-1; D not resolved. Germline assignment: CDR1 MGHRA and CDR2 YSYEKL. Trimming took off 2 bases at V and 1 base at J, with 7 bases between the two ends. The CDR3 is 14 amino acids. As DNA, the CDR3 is TGCGCCAGCAGCCAACCTTCACGCACAGATACGCAGTATTTT. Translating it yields CASSQPSRTDTQYF.

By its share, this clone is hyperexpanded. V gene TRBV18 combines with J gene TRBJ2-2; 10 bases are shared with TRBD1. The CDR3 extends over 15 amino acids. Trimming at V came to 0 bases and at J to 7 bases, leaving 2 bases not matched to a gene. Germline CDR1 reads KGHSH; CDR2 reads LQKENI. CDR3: CASSPPGQGSGELFF. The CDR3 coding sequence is TGTGCCAGCTCACCACCGGGACAGGGGAGCGGGGAGCTGTTTTTT.

The CDR3 region has the DNA TGCGCCAGCAGCGGGACAGGGGGCTACGAGCAGTACTTC. This sequence encodes CASSGTGGYEQYF. The chain uses TRBV10-1 and TRBJ2-7; 11 nucleotides agree with TRBD1. CDR3 length equals 13 residues. The junction had 1 base not matched to a gene; V was cut back by 6 bases and J by 3 bases. Germline CDR1 reads WNHNN; CDR2 reads SYGVQD (reference sequence).

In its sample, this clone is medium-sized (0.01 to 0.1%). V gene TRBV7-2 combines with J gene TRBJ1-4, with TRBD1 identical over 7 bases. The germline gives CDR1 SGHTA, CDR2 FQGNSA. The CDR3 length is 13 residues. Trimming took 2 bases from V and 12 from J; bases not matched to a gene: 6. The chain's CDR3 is CASSLNRGYQLFF. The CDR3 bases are TGTGCCAGCAGCTTAAACAGGGGTTATCAACTGTTTTTT.

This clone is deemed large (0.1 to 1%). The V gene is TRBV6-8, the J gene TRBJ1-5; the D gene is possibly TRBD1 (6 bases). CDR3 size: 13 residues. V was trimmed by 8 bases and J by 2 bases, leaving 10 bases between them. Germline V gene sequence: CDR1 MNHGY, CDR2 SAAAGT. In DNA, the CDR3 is TGTGCCAGCGCATCAGGGGGCAATCAGCCCCAGCATTTT. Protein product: CASASGGNQPQHF.

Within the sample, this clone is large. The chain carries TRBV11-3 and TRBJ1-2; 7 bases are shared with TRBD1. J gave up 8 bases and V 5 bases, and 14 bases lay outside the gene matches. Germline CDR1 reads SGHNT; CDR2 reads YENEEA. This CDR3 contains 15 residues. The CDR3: CASSPTPGQRSGYTF. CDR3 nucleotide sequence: TGTGCCAGCAGCCCCACCCCGGGACAGAGGTCCGGCTACACCTTC.

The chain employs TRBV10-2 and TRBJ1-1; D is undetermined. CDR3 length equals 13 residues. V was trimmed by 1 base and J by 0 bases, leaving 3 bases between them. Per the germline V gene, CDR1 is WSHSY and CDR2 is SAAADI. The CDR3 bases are TGCGCCAGCAGTGAGTACCTGAACACTGAAGCTTTCTTT. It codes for CASSEYLNTEAFF.

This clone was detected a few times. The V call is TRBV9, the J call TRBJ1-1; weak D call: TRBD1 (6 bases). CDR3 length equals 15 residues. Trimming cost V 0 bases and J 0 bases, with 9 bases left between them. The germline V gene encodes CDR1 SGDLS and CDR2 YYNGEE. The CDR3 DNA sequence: TGTGCCAGCAGCGTAGATCAGGGGATGAACACTGAAGCTTTCTTT. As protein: CASSVDQGMNTEAFF.

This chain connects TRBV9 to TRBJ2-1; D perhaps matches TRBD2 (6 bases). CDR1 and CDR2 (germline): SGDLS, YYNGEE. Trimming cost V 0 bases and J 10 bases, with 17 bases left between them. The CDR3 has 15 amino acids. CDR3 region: CASSVDFRGAGEQFF. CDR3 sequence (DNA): TGTGCCAGCAGCGTAGATTTTAGGGGCGCGGGGGAGCAGTTCTTC.

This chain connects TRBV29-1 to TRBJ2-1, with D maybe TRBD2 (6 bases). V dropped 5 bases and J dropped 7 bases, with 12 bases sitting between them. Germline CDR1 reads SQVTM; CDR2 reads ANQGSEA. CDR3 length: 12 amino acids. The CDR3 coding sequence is TGCAGCGTTAAGTGGGGGGTGAATGAGCAGTTCTTC. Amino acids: CSVKWGVNEQFF.

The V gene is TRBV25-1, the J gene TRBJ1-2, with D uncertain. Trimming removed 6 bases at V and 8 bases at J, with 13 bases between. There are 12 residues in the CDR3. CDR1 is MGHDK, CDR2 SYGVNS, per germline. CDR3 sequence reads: CASRGDPLGYTF. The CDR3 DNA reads TGTGCCAGCAGGGGCGACCCTCTCGGCTACACCTTC.